The text below deals with one TCR beta chain. Measured with immunoSEQ multiplex PCR; TCRdb has only the in-frame clones, and not every one. The sample yields 65,000 to 90,000 clones, 95% to 98% seen once. The sample belongs to a study of technical replicates of blood from a handful of donors. This clonotype originated in a human donor in good health. Input material: T cells isolated from PBMCs.

As DNA, the CDR3 is TGTGCCAGCTCACCACGGGGGGACACTGAAGCTTTCTTT. Its protein product is CASSPRGDTEAFF. The gene calls are TRBV18 and TRBJ1-1; D is possibly TRBD1 (5 bases). V was trimmed by 1 base and J by 3 bases, leaving 6 bases between them. CDR3 length: 13 residues. Germline V CDR1 and CDR2: KGHSH, LQKENI.